The 31 T cell receptor beta chains given below trace back to one sample, sequenced in a study of blood T cell repertoires in COVID-19. TCRdb keeps only in-frame clones here, not all; method: immunoSEQ multiplex PCR. Of around 400,000 clones listed, nearly 90% are singletons. Sequencing was done on a sample of PBMCs or T cells enriched from blood (not recorded which). The source of these receptors is a woman under 30 who had been exposed to COVID-19.

This chain links TRBV19 with TRBJ2-1, with TRBD2 as a possible D gene (6 bases). This CDR3 has 14 residues. Germline CDR1 and CDR2: LNHDA and SQIVND (reference sequence). V was trimmed by 5 bases and J by 7 bases, leaving 15 bases between them. The CDR3 bases are TGTGCCAGTAGTGTCGGGAGAGGTGGAAATGAGCAGTTCTTC. Translating gives CASSVGRGGNEQFF. The full variable domain, its missing parts supplied by reference TRBV19 and TRBJ2-1, is DGGITQSPKYLFRKEGQNVTLSCEQNLNHDAMYWYRQDPGQGLRLIYYSQIVNDFQKGDIAEGYSVSREKKESFPLTVTSAQKNPTAFYLCASSVGRGGNEQFFGPGTRLTVL.

The chain combines TRBV5-1 with TRBJ2-7; TRBD1 is a possible D gene (5 bases). This CDR3 has 14 amino acids. Trimming pared 4 bases from V and 1 base from J, leaving 12 bases between. Germline V gene sequence: CDR1 SGHRS, CDR2 YFSETQ. CDR3 in amino acids: CASSQDTFSYEQYF. The CDR3 DNA follows: TGCGCCAGCAGCCAGGACACCTTTTCCTACGAGCAGTACTTC.

This chain links TRBV15 with TRBJ2-5, with TRBD1 as a possible D gene (6 bases). V shed 0 bases and J shed 2 bases, with 7 bases lying between them. Looked up from germline, CDR1 is LNHNV and CDR2 is YYDKDF (reference sequence). This CDR3 comprises 14 residues. CDR3 residues: CATSREDRQETQYF. CDR3 DNA sequence: TGTGCCACCAGCAGAGAGGACAGACAAGAGACCCAGTACTTC.

The chain recombines TRBV13 with TRBJ2-7, with 9 bases fitting TRBD2. V lost 3 bases to trimming and J lost 2 bases; unmatched junction nucleotides: 2. The CDR3 runs 14 residues. The germline gives CDR1 PRHDT, CDR2 FYEKMQ (reference sequence). Here the CDR3 DNA reads TGTGCCAGCAGCTTGGGCGGGAGGGCCTACGAGCAGTACTTC. Its translation is CASSLGGRAYEQYF.

This clone occurred once. This rearrangement joins TRBV3-1 (or the pseudogene TRBV3-2) to TRBJ2-7, with D tentatively TRBD1 (5 bases). V lost 4 bases and J lost 1, with 14 bases in between. Germline assignment: CDR1 LGHDT and CDR2 YNNKEL (reference sequence). This CDR3 has 15 residues. The CDR3 loop reads CASSPEIYRSYEQYF. CDR3 sequence (DNA): TGTGCCAGCAGCCCCGAGATTTACAGGTCCTACGAGCAGTACTTC.

The genes are TRBV7-6 and TRBJ2-1, with 15 nucleotides matching TRBD2. The CDR3 consists of 19 residues. The J segment lost 7 bases and the V segment lost 1 base, leaving 11 bases of the junction unmatched. From germline, CDR1 is SGHVS and CDR2 FNYEAQ. The CDR3 loop is CASSLGSGLAGGSSNEQFF. CDR3 DNA: TGTGCCAGCAGCTTAGGTTCGGGACTAGCGGGAGGAAGTAGTAATGAGCAGTTCTTC. Using reference TRBV7-6 and TRBJ2-1 for the parts outside the CDR3, the full variable domain is GAGVSQSPRYKVTKRGQDVALRCDPISGHVSLYWYRQALGQGPEFLTYFNYEAQQDKSGLPNDRFSAERPEGSISTLTIQRTEQRDSAMYRCASSLGSGLAGGSSNEQFFGPGTRLTVL.

V gene TRBV28 combines with J gene TRBJ2-7; TRBD2 matches 8 bases. J lost 1 base, V lost 3 bases, and 2 bases had no gene match. The CDR3 sequence is 14 residues long. Germline CDR1 reads MDHEN; CDR2 reads SYDVKM. The CDR3 sequence: CASSFAGGSYEQYF. Written as DNA, the CDR3 is TGTGCCAGCAGTTTTGCGGGAGGATCCTACGAGCAGTACTTC.

This clone came up once. The V gene is TRBV28, the J gene TRBJ1-1; D is possibly TRBD1 (6 bases). CDR1 is MDHEN, CDR2 SYDVKM, per germline. The CDR3 length is 14 residues. Between the trimmed V and J ends, which lost 1 base and 6 bases, there was a span of 12 bases. CDR3 coding DNA: TGTGCCAGCAGTTTATCGGGGGGCGAAGCTGAAGCTTTCTTT. Residues: CASSLSGGEAEAFF.

The chain employs TRBV9 and TRBJ1-5; TRBD1 aligns across 7 bases. CDR1 SGDLS and CDR2 YYNGEE come from the germline V gene. The CDR3 is made up of 14 amino acids. V trimming: 4 bases; J trimming: 4 bases; junction bases outside the gene matches: 5. The CDR3 here is CASSSTDRNQPQHF. As DNA, the CDR3 is TGTGCCAGCAGCTCTACGGACAGGAATCAGCCCCAGCATTTT.

CDR3 in DNA: TGTGCCAGCAGCTGGGACTTTTCCTACGAGCAGTACTTC. Translated, it gives CASSWDFSYEQYF. J is TRBJ2-7 and V is TRBV7-2, with D possibly being TRBD2 (6 bases). Trimming stripped 4 bases from V and 1 base from J, with 8 bases between. This CDR3 comprises 13 residues. Germline CDR1 reads SGHTA; CDR2 reads FQGNSA.

The rearrangement uses TRBV12-3 or TRBV12-4 and TRBJ2-2; no definite D call. CDR3 size: 12 residues. V was clipped by 3 bases and J by 3 bases, with 2 bases between them. The CDR3 sequence: CASSFDTGELFF. CDR3 in DNA: TGTGCCAGCAGTTTCGACACCGGGGAGCTGTTTTTT.

The rearrangement joins TRBV6-5 to TRBJ1-5; maybe TRBD1 (5 bases). Germline lookup yields CDR1 MNHEY and CDR2 SVGAGI. V lost 6 bases to trimming and J lost 2 bases, with 14 bases between them. The CDR3 contains 15 residues. This CDR3 reads CASRAGLSRNQPQHF. The CDR3 DNA reads TGTGCCAGCAGGGCAGGGTTAAGTCGCAATCAGCCCCAGCATTTT.

V is TRBV11-2 and J is TRBJ1-3; 8 nucleotides agree with TRBD1. The CDR3 is made up of 13 amino acids. CDR1 is SGHAT, CDR2 FQNNGV, per germline. Unmatched junction bases numbered 10, after V lost 5 bases and J lost 13 bases. In nucleotides, the CDR3 is TGTGCCAGCAGCCCGGGGACAGGAGAAGGTATATATTTT. This codes for CASSPGTGEGIYF.

This chain joins TRBV5-1 and TRBJ2-7, with 8 nucleotides matching TRBD2. The J segment lost 12 bases and the V segment lost 2 bases, leaving 19 bases of the junction unmatched. The CDR3 spans 16 residues. Germline assignment: CDR1 SGHRS and CDR2 YFSETQ. The CDR3 loop is CASSFTSGRSSSVAYF. The CDR3, as DNA: TGCGCCAGCAGCTTTACAAGCGGGAGATCATCTTCTGTGGCGTACTTC. The full variable domain, with the rest looked up from reference TRBV5-1 and TRBJ2-7, is KAGVTQTPRYLIKTRGQQVTLSCSPISGHRSVSWYQQTPGQGLQFLFEYFSETQRNKGNFPGRFSGRQFSNSRSEMNVSTLELGDSALYLCASSFTSGRSSSVAYFGPGTRLTVT.

The rearrangement joins TRBV2 to TRBJ2-7; 11 positions match TRBD1. The germline V gene has CDR1 SNHLY and CDR2 FYNNEI. Trimming at V came to 10 bases and at J to 7 bases, leaving 9 bases not matched to a gene. The CDR3 runs to 13 residues. The CDR3 loop is CAIIGQGAGEQYF. CDR3 in DNA: TGTGCCATTATCGGACAGGGGGCTGGAGAGCAGTACTTC.

This chain links TRBV4-1 with TRBJ2-1; TRBD2 matches 11 bases. Germline assignment: CDR1 MGHRA and CDR2 YSYEKL. After removal of 4 bases from V and 6 bases from J, the junction contained 11 bases not matched to a gene. This CDR3 contains 17 residues. DNA for the CDR3: TGCGCCAGCAGCCGAGACCTCCTAGCGGGGGGTTTCAATGAGCAGTTCTTC. Translation: CASSRDLLAGGFNEQFF.

This clone was observed a few times. The chain has TRBV28 and TRBJ1-2; 7 bases are shared with TRBD1. V shed 6 bases and J 4 bases; nucleotides not matched to a gene: 5. The CDR3 sequence is 13 residues long. The germline V gene has CDR1 MDHEN and CDR2 SYDVKM. CDR3 region: CASRLDRVYGYTF. The CDR3, as DNA: TGTGCCAGCAGACTTGACAGGGTCTATGGCTACACCTTC.

This clone was seen a few times. This rearrangement joins TRBV6-1 to TRBJ2-2; D is perhaps TRBD2 (5 bases). Germline CDR1 reads MNHNS; CDR2 reads SASEGT. V was cut by 1 base and J by 4 bases, with 10 bases left in between. This CDR3 contains 15 residues. CDR3 in amino acids: CASSEVVRGTGELFF. The DNA for the CDR3 is TGTGCCAGCAGTGAAGTAGTTCGGGGCACCGGGGAGCTGTTTTTT.

V and J are TRBV28 and TRBJ2-7, with unresolved D. The CDR3 consists of 11 residues. Germline V gene data show CDR1 as MDHEN and CDR2 as SYDVKM. Trimming shortened V by 4 bases and J by 3 bases, and 4 bases separated the two germline ends. The CDR3 DNA reads TGTGCCAGCAGTTACAACTACGAGCAGTACTTC. Amino acid sequence: CASSYNYEQYF.

This rearrangement joins TRBV28 to TRBJ1-5; a weak D match, TRBD1 (5 bases). The germline V gene encodes CDR1 MDHEN and CDR2 SYDVKM. The CDR3 length is 16 residues. Between the trimmed V and J ends, which lost 7 bases and 0 bases, there was a span of 16 bases. Here the CDR3 reads CASKRGGSNSNQPQHF. For the CDR3, the DNA is TGTGCCAGCAAGCGGGGGGGGTCAAATAGCAATCAGCCCCAGCATTTT.

The V call is TRBV27, the J call TRBJ1-5, with D tentatively TRBD1 (5 bases). Trimming pared 6 bases from V and 7 bases from J, leaving 16 bases between. CDR1 and CDR2 (germline): MNHEY, SMNVEV (reference sequence). This CDR3 region has 14 residues. CDR3 loop: CASSIGRGQQPQHF. The CDR3 bases are TGTGCCAGCAGCATTGGGCGGGGCCAACAGCCCCAGCATTTT.

The chain employs TRBV15 and TRBJ2-7; TRBD1 agrees at 7 bases. With V trimmed by 0 bases and J by 3 bases, 5 bases remained unmatched. The CDR3 has 15 residues. Germline CDR1 reads LNHNV; CDR2 reads YYDKDF (reference sequence). As DNA, the CDR3 is TGTGCCACCAGCAGAGAAGGGGGCGTGGGCTACGAGCAGTACTTC. It is translated as CATSREGGVGYEQYF.

This chain uses TRBV10-3 with TRBJ1-6; 8 nucleotides agree with TRBD1. Germline CDR1 is ENHRY and CDR2 is SYGVKD. Trimming removed 8 bases from V and 7 bases from J; junction bases left unmatched: 4. The CDR3 is 13 residues long. In DNA form, the CDR3 reads TGTGCCATCGGGACAGGTTTAAATTCACCCCTCCACTTT. It is translated as CAIGTGLNSPLHF.

The rearrangement uses TRBV28 and TRBJ2-3; 9 positions match TRBD2. The CDR3 extends over 16 amino acids. V trimming: 4 bases; J trimming: 6 bases; junction bases outside the gene matches: 11. The germline gives CDR1 MDHEN, CDR2 SYDVKM. The CDR3 loop reads CASSSRPSGKADTQYF. The CDR3 DNA sequence: TGTGCCAGCAGTTCCCGACCTAGCGGGAAAGCGGATACGCAGTATTTT.

This chain connects TRBV5-6 to TRBJ2-1; 11 bases are a match to TRBD2. The CDR3 length is 13 residues. Unmatched junction bases numbered 4, after V lost 1 base and J lost 13 bases. CDR1 is SGHDT, CDR2 YYEEEE, per germline. CDR3 nucleotide sequence: TGTGCCAGCAGCTTGCCTAGCGGGGGGATTCAGTTCTTC. As protein: CASSLPSGGIQFF.

The J gene is TRBJ2-3, the V gene TRBV27; TRBD1 agrees at 8 bases. CDR1 MNHEY and CDR2 SMNVEV come from the germline V gene (reference sequence). The CDR3 is 15 residues long. J was trimmed by 7 bases and V by 5 bases; bases with no gene match: 11. CDR3 region: CASSLRDRPTHTQYF. The CDR3 nucleotides are TGTGCCAGCAGTCTCCGGGACAGGCCCACGCATACGCAGTATTTT.

The V call is TRBV15, the J call TRBJ1-2; D is possibly TRBD1 (5 bases). The CDR3 contains 14 residues. V was cut by 0 bases and J by 8 bases, with 13 bases left in between. Germline CDR1 reads LNHNV; CDR2 reads YYDKDF (reference sequence). CDR3 region: CATSRDAGVEGYTF. As DNA, the CDR3 is TGTGCCACCAGCAGAGATGCGGGGGTGGAGGGCTACACCTTC. The whole variable domain, filled in from reference TRBV15 and TRBJ1-2, reads DAMVIQNPRYQVTQFGKPVTLSCSQTLNHNVMYWYQQKSSQAPKLLFHYYDKDFNNEADTPDNFQSRRPNTSFCFLDIRSPGLGDTAMYLCATSRDAGVEGYTFGSGTRLTVV.

This chain links TRBV18 with TRBJ2-7; possibly TRBD2 for D (6 bases). The CDR3 loop spans 13 amino acids. Trimming removed 1 base from V and 7 bases from J, with 11 bases in between. Germline V gene lookup returns CDR1 KGHSH and CDR2 LQKENI. CDR3: CASSPRDLGEQYF. CDR3 in DNA: TGTGCCAGCTCACCACGGGACTTAGGGGAGCAGTACTTC.

The chain has TRBV28 and TRBJ1-2; D gene ambiguous. CDR3 length equals 16 residues. In germline, CDR1 is MDHEN, CDR2 SYDVKM. V lost 2 bases, J lost 4 bases, and 17 bases lay in between. Here the CDR3 reads CASSLEGSSLAYGYTF. CDR3 bases: TGTGCCAGCAGTTTAGAGGGTTCCTCCTTGGCCTATGGCTACACCTTC.

V usage is TRBV4-2 and J usage is TRBJ2-7; 7 bases fit TRBD2. The CDR3 spans 13 residues. The germline gives CDR1 LGHNA, CDR2 YNFKEQ. The J segment lost 5 bases and the V segment lost 1 base, leaving 2 bases of the junction unmatched. The CDR3: CASSQGGGNEQYF. CDR3 sequence (DNA): TGTGCCAGCAGCCAAGGGGGGGGTAACGAGCAGTACTTC.

The rearrangement links TRBV27 to TRBJ2-1; 14 bases are a match to TRBD2. V gave up 4 bases and J gave up 2 bases; unmatched junction bases: 4. The CDR3 runs to 17 residues. The V gene's germline CDR1 is MNHEY and CDR2 SMNVEV (reference sequence). CDR3 DNA sequence: TGTGCCAGCAGTTCTCGGACTAGCGGGGGGCCCTACAATGAGCAGTTCTTC. This translates into CASSSRTSGGPYNEQFF.